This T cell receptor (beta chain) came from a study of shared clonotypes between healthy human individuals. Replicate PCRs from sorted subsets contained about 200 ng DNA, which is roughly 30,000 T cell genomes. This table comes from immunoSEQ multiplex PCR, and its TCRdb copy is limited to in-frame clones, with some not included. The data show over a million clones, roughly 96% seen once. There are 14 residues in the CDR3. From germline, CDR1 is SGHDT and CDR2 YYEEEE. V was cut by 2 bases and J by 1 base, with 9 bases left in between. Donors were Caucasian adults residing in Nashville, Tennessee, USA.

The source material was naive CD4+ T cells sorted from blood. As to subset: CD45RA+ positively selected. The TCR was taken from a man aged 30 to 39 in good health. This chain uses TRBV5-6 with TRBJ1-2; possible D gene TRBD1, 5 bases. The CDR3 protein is CASSFMGVNYGYTF. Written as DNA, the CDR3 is TGTGCCAGCAGCTTCATGGGGGTTAACTATGGCTACACCTTC.